A selection of T cell receptor beta chains follows, all from one sample in a study of Ad26.COV2.S vaccination and SARS-CoV-2 variants. Assay: immunoSEQ multiplex PCR; the TCRdb copy retains only in-frame clones and omits some. The table records some 330,000 clones, approximately 87% of them present only once. Sequenced material: peripheral blood, taken in a trial of Ad26.COV2.S vaccine versus placebo. The receptors stem from a person aged 18 to 59 who received the Ad26.COV2.S COVID-19 vaccine or a placebo. CDR3s include the opening cysteine and the closing phenylalanine or tryptophan. Each record gives: CDR3 protein, J gene, V gene.

cdr3_aa: CASSVGETQYF
j_call: TRBJ2-5
v_call: TRBV4-2

cdr3_aa: CASSLSSASYEQYF
j_call: TRBJ2-7
v_call: TRBV5-1

cdr3_aa: CASSPRQGAAETEAFF
j_call: TRBJ1-1
v_call: TRBV9

cdr3_aa: CASSRLADTQYF
j_call: TRBJ2-3
v_call: TRBV12-3/TRBV12-4

cdr3_aa: CAWSVSSGATDTQYF
j_call: TRBJ2-3
v_call: TRBV30

cdr3_aa: CASSKVEGAGAGAGNQPQHF
j_call: TRBJ1-5
v_call: TRBV21-1

cdr3_aa: CASRGPSGNTIYF
j_call: TRBJ1-3
v_call: TRBV13

cdr3_aa: CASSVGTAKNIQYF
j_call: TRBJ2-4
v_call: TRBV9

cdr3_aa: CASSQDDSYNQPQHF
j_call: TRBJ1-5
v_call: TRBV4-1

cdr3_aa: CATQHTSWPGYTF
j_call: TRBJ1-2
v_call: TRBV12-3/TRBV12-4

cdr3_aa: CASSRDRVNTEAFF
j_call: TRBJ1-1
v_call: TRBV4-3

cdr3_aa: CASSPGADTQYF
j_call: TRBJ2-3
v_call: TRBV7-9

cdr3_aa: CASNREGSYGYTF
j_call: TRBJ1-2
v_call: TRBV7-9

cdr3_aa: CASGREDQPQHF
j_call: TRBJ1-5
v_call: TRBV12-3/TRBV12-4

cdr3_aa: CASSALAGGPGNTQYF
j_call: TRBJ2-3
v_call: TRBV7-2

cdr3_aa: CASTRGDGNTGELFF
j_call: TRBJ2-2
v_call: TRBV6-6

cdr3_aa: CASSPSLRTADYGYTF
j_call: TRBJ1-2
v_call: TRBV7-9

cdr3_aa: CASSGRQGALTEAFF
j_call: TRBJ1-1
v_call: TRBV7-6

cdr3_aa: CASSLGRVMNTEAFF
j_call: TRBJ1-1
v_call: TRBV27

cdr3_aa: CASSYFGELFF
j_call: TRBJ2-2
v_call: TRBV7-9

cdr3_aa: CASTRREFPGELFF
j_call: TRBJ2-2
v_call: TRBV2

cdr3_aa: CASSRGGGGQFF
j_call: TRBJ2-1
v_call: TRBV7-2

cdr3_aa: CATSDPVTSRAFF
j_call: TRBJ1-1
v_call: TRBV24-1

cdr3_aa: CASSYGRGWSDGYTF
j_call: TRBJ1-2
v_call: TRBV6-5

cdr3_aa: CASSETSGRRYEQFF
j_call: TRBJ2-1
v_call: TRBV25-1

cdr3_aa: CASSLSSLGVGDYGYTF
j_call: TRBJ1-2
v_call: TRBV4-3

cdr3_aa: CASSLIGSEQFF
j_call: TRBJ2-1
v_call: TRBV7-9

cdr3_aa: CASSWGTEQPVYGYTF
j_call: TRBJ1-2
v_call: TRBV13

cdr3_aa: CASSYGGAAQPQHF
j_call: TRBJ1-5
v_call: TRBV6-2/TRBV6-3

cdr3_aa: CASSRTGGDQPQHF
j_call: TRBJ1-5
v_call: TRBV18

cdr3_aa: CASSARGSEYGELFF
j_call: TRBJ2-2
v_call: TRBV6-6

cdr3_aa: CASSLIGAGNTEAFF
j_call: TRBJ1-1
v_call: TRBV27

cdr3_aa: CASSRGKVQETQYF
j_call: TRBJ2-5
v_call: TRBV2

cdr3_aa: CASRPPGTGNEKLFF
j_call: TRBJ1-4
v_call: TRBV11-2

cdr3_aa: CASSHSPGTSTGELFF
j_call: TRBJ2-2
v_call: TRBV3-1/TRBV3-2

cdr3_aa: CASSFYSVGKQETQYF
j_call: TRBJ2-5
v_call: TRBV5-6

cdr3_aa: CASSPVRSQSQPQHF
j_call: TRBJ1-5
v_call: TRBV19

cdr3_aa: CASSFNSPNQPQHF
j_call: TRBJ1-5
v_call: TRBV7-9

cdr3_aa: CASTILGHGGGYTF
j_call: TRBJ1-2
v_call: TRBV2

cdr3_aa: CASIPRGVNPGGYTF
j_call: TRBJ1-2
v_call: TRBV19

cdr3_aa: CASSPLAGGGETQYF
j_call: TRBJ2-5
v_call: TRBV6-5

cdr3_aa: CATSDRTYTGELFF
j_call: TRBJ2-2
v_call: TRBV24-1

cdr3_aa: CARSLAWSRPNTEAFF
j_call: TRBJ1-1
v_call: TRBV5-3

cdr3_aa: CASSIGTGDYQPQHF
j_call: TRBJ1-5
v_call: TRBV19

cdr3_aa: CASTPGGGIGYGYTF
j_call: TRBJ1-2
v_call: TRBV19

cdr3_aa: CASSLTGGYNEQFF
j_call: TRBJ2-1
v_call: TRBV7-6

cdr3_aa: CATHRTSGGQGQETQYF
j_call: TRBJ2-5
v_call: TRBV5-4

cdr3_aa: CAISVRQGEEGYTF
j_call: TRBJ1-2
v_call: TRBV10-3

cdr3_aa: CASLKPGGSRTDTQYF
j_call: TRBJ2-3
v_call: TRBV19